This entry lists 18 T cell receptor beta chains sequenced from one sample in a study of T cells in Graves' hyperthyroidism and ophthalmopathy. From RNA transcripts, TCR beta CDR3 regions were amplified. A first-round RT-PCR of the TCR CDR3 used the HTBI primer set. TCRdb reprocessed the multiplex PCR reads with MiXCR, giving one entry per CDR3 protein. The table lists more than 350,000 distinct CDR3 sequences, 13% to 15% of them singletons, with roughly 20% in the top ten. Specimen: blood. Receptors originate from a woman aged 60-75 years with Graves' ophthalmopathy.

Of note for this clonotype: A read error may be the cause here, since a much bigger clone is one base away. This chain uses TRBV20-1 with TRBJ2-1; no definite D call. Germline loops: CDR1 DFQATT, CDR2 SNEGSKA (reference sequence). The CDR3 length is 11 residues. CDR3 region: CGAPAYNEQFF. CDR3 sequence (DNA): TGCGGTGCCCCTGCCTACAATGAGCAGTTCTTC.

The chain employs TRBV28 and TRBJ1-1, with D possibly matching TRBD1 (5 bases). The V end lost 8 bases, the J end lost 4 bases, and 11 bases lay between the germline ends. The CDR3 loop spans 12 amino acids. The germline V gene has CDR1 MDHEN and CDR2 SYDVKM. As DNA, the CDR3 is TGTGCCAGCCTAGGGGTTGGCACTGAAGCTTTCTTT. Protein sequence: CASLGVGTEAFF.

This clonotype was observed a few times. The V call is TRBV27, the J call TRBJ2-7; D unclear. This CDR3 is built from 15 residues. Germline V CDR1 and CDR2: MNHEY, SMNVEV (reference sequence). The V and J ends lost 2 bases and 2 bases respectively, with 13 bases between them. The CDR3 DNA is TGTGCCAGCAGTTTACTCGGACCGGGTCCCTACGAGCAGTACTTC. Its translation is CASSLLGPGPYEQYF.

This clonotype was seen a few times. This chain joins TRBV5-1 and TRBJ2-2, with D possibly TRBD2 on 6 matching bases. Per germline, CDR1 SGHRS and CDR2 YFSETQ. The CDR3 has 14 residues. Trimming pared 4 bases from V and 4 bases from J, leaving 11 bases between. CDR3 loop: CASSGGTTTGELFF. The CDR3 DNA reads as TGCGCCAGCAGCGGGGGGACCACCACCGGGGAGCTGTTTTTT.

A remark on this clonotype: Being one base from a much bigger clone, this may be a read error. The chain's CDR3 is CASSHDRGMDEQYF. The CDR3 coding sequence is TGCGCCAGCAGCCACGACAGGGGAATGGACGAGCAGTACTTC. This sequence joins TRBV5-1 and TRBJ2-7; 8 positions match TRBD1. Germline lookup yields CDR1 SGHRS and CDR2 YFSETQ. V was pared by 4 bases and J by 5 bases, with 8 bases of the junction left unmatched. CDR3 length equals 14 residues.

This chain connects TRBV30 to TRBJ2-7; 10 bases fit TRBD2. The CDR3 runs 14 residues. J was trimmed by 7 bases and V by 4 bases; bases with no gene match: 10. From germline, CDR1 is GTSNPN and CDR2 SVGIG (reference sequence). The DNA of the CDR3 is TGTGCCTGGACTCGAGCGGGAGGGTTGGGTGAGCAGTACTTC. Amino acid sequence: CAWTRAGGLGEQYF. The full variable domain, its missing parts supplied by reference TRBV30 and TRBJ2-7, is SQTIHQWPATLVQPVGSPLSLECTVEGTSNPNLYWYRQAAGRGLQLLFYSVGIGQISSEVPQNLSASRPQDRQFILSSKKLLLSDSGFYLCAWTRAGGLGEQYFGPGTRLTVT.

The chain links TRBV19 to TRBJ2-7, with 10 positions matching TRBD2. This CDR3 spans 16 amino acids. After removal of 3 bases from V and 3 bases from J, the junction contained 8 bases not matched to a gene. CDR1 and CDR2 from the germline V gene are LNHDA and SQIVND (reference sequence). The CDR3 DNA reads as TGTGCCAGTAGTATTTTACCCGGGACTAGCGTCTACGAGCAGTACTTC. Its translation: CASSILPGTSVYEQYF.

This clonotype was detected only a few times. This chain links TRBV18 with TRBJ2-6; D could derive from TRBD1 or TRBD2 (5 bases each). CDR3 size: 17 residues. Germline CDR1 is KGHSH and CDR2 is LQKENI. Trimming took off 3 bases at V and 3 bases at J, with 15 bases between the two ends. CDR3 sequence (DNA): TGTGCCAGCTCACCTCGTCGAGGGGTCGATGGGGCCAACGTCCTGACTTTC. Protein sequence: CASSPRRGVDGANVLTF.

In its sample, this clonotype was seen a few times. The chain has TRBV27 and TRBJ1-2, with D tentatively TRBD1 (5 bases). There are 14 residues in the CDR3. The germline V gene has CDR1 MNHEY and CDR2 SMNVEV (reference sequence). Trimming cost V 2 bases and J 12 bases, with 19 bases left between them. CDR3 DNA: TGTGCCAGCAGTTTAAGCCCCGGGACGGGCGGAGACACCTTC. Translated: CASSLSPGTGGDTF.

This clonotype was detected ten times or more. CDR3: CASSVEQGYTDTQYF. DNA of the CDR3: TGTGCCAGCAGTGTCGAACAGGGGTACACAGATACGCAGTATTTT. The gene calls are TRBV2 and TRBJ2-3, with 7 bases fitting TRBD1. Germline CDR1 SNHLY, CDR2 FYNNEI. The CDR3 runs 15 residues. V dropped 4 bases and J dropped 2; count of bases not matched to a gene: 6.

Points on this clonotype: It may be a read error: a sequence one base away is much more abundant. The V and J genes are TRBV2 and TRBJ1-2; tentatively, D is TRBD1 (6 bases). Trimming took 6 bases from V and 3 from J, leaving 14 bases between them. CDR1 SNHLY and CDR2 FYNNEI come from the germline V gene. This CDR3 region has 14 residues. The CDR3 nucleotides are TGTGCCAGCAGCCCGACAAGGGGGGACTATGGCTACACCTTC. Translated, it gives CASSPTRGDYGYTF.

Regarding this clonotype: With a much larger clone just one base away, this may be a read error. This chain links TRBV28 with TRBJ2-3; possibly TRBD1 for D (5 bases). The CDR3 totals 16 residues. CDR1 and CDR2 from the germline V gene are MDHEN and SYDVKM. The CDR3 region has the DNA TGTGCCAGCAGGCCCTCTGAAGCTGCAAGCACAGGTACGCAGTATTTT. This sequence encodes CASRPSEAASTGTQYF.

The chain has TRBV20-1 and TRBJ1-2, with a weak D call TRBD1 (5 bases). Germline-derived CDR1 and CDR2 are DFQATT and SNEGSKA (reference sequence). The V end lost 7 bases, the J end lost 6 bases, and 15 bases lay between the germline ends. The CDR3 has 12 amino acids. The CDR3, as DNA: TGCAGTGTGGCAGACAGTGCGGATGGCTACACCTTC. Its translation: CSVADSADGYTF.

The chain links TRBV2 to TRBJ2-1; 11 nucleotides line up with TRBD2. V was pared by 8 bases and J by 6 bases, with 6 bases of the junction left unmatched. The germline CDR1 and CDR2 sequences are SNHLY and FYNNEI. The CDR3 length is 14 residues. CDR3 amino acids: CASRTGLAANEQFF. The CDR3 nucleotides read TGTGCCAGCCGTACGGGACTAGCGGCCAATGAGCAGTTCTTC.

This clonotype was counted many times. This rearrangement joins TRBV28 to TRBJ1-5; D remains unclear. Germline CDR1 is MDHEN and CDR2 is SYDVKM. The CDR3 contains 14 residues. Trimming shortened V by 0 bases and J by 6 bases, and 9 bases separated the two germline ends. Written as DNA, the CDR3 is TGTGCCAGCAGTTTATGGGCAGGAGGTCAGCCCCAGCATTTT. Amino acid sequence: CASSLWAGGQPQHF.

This clonotype was observed a few times. The CDR3 DNA is TGTGCCAGCAAAGGGCGGAGGAACACTGAAGCTTTCTTT. Protein product: CASKGRRNTEAFF. The rearrangement uses TRBV2 and TRBJ1-1; no reliable D call. The CDR3 has 13 residues. Trimming pared 7 bases from V and 1 base from J, leaving 10 bases between. CDR1 and CDR2 from the germline V gene are SNHLY and FYNNEI.

In this sample, this clonotype turned up a few times. This chain uses TRBV5-1 with TRBJ2-1; D might be TRBD2 (6 bases). This CDR3 is 14 amino acids long. V was pared by 0 bases and J by 9 bases, with 13 bases between. Germline values: CDR1 SGHRS, CDR2 YFSETQ. CDR3 nucleotide sequence: TGCGCCAGCAGCTTGGAGCCGACTAGGAGTGAGCAGTTCTTC. Its protein is CASSLEPTRSEQFF.

Ten or more counts support this clonotype. This chain uses TRBV11-2 with TRBJ2-7; a weak D match, TRBD1 (5 bases). The germline V and J ends were trimmed by 7 bases and 4 bases, with 14 bases remaining between them. Germline V gene data show CDR1 as SGHAT and CDR2 as FQNNGV. The CDR3 spans 13 residues. The CDR3 DNA reads as TGTGCCAGCACCCCTGGGGCAGTTTACGAGCAGTACTTC. Residues: CASTPGAVYEQYF.